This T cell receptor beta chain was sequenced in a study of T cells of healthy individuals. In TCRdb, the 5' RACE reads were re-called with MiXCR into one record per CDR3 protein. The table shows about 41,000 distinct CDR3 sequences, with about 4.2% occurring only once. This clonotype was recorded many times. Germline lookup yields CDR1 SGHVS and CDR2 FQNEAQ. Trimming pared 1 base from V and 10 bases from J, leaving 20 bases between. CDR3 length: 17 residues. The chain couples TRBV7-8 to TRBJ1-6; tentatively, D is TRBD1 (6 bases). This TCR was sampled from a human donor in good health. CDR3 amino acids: CASSLVPRGVVWSPLHF. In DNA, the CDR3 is TGTGCCAGCAGCTTAGTCCCCAGGGGTGTAGTGTGGTCACCCCTCCACTTT.